Described below is a single TCR beta chain sequence and its context. Its antigen remains unknown. This sample was taken from a study of T cell responses to AZD1222 COVID-19 vaccine. General observations from the study: Donor demographics were predominantly white British with a female majority; clonal diversity may be underestimated. After the peak T cell response, and only then, were repertoires sampled. Just five to seven people given AZD1222 tested seropositive at baseline.

Profiling relied on immunoSEQ multiplex PCR, and the TCRdb table lists in-frame clones only, not all of them. This table has roughly 99,000 clones, roughly 90% appearing once. Per germline, CDR1 WNHNN and CDR2 SYGVQD (reference sequence). CDR3 length equals 15 residues. Trimming took 2 bases from V and 8 from J; bases not matched to a gene: 8. The sequence was collected from an adult who received the AZD1222 COVID-19 vaccine. This chain joins TRBV10-1 and TRBJ2-1; 8 nucleotides line up with TRBD2. Sample: peripheral blood, taken 28 days after the second AZD1222 dose. This CDR3 reads CASSERIAGWYEQFF. The CDR3 coding sequence is TGCGCCAGCAGTGAGAGAATAGCGGGATGGTATGAGCAGTTCTTC.